This paragraph reports one T cell receptor (beta chain). Its antigen is unknown. This specimen comes from a study of cytomegalovirus exposure and HLA in healthy donors. On the study more broadly: An early data release held 79 million or so unique TCRs from HLA-typed donors.

Whole-study findings and limits: It is likely that the observed cluster of highly shared sequence variants was a sequencing artifact. An analysis done earlier found most TCR beta V segments productive about 87% or about 30% of the time.

PCR was performed using 60 Vbeta and 13 Jbeta primers. Using immunoSEQ multiplex PCR, the repertoire was profiled, and TCRdb retains in-frame clones only, with some absent. The sample has roughly 130,000 clones, 50% to 75% seen once. The TCR was taken from a woman between 40 and 55 years old in good health and CMV-seropositive. The sequenced sample was PBMCs.

The CDR3 region is CASSEHSNQPQHF. Here the CDR3 DNA reads TGTGCCAGTAGTGAGCATAGCAATCAGCCCCAGCATTTT. The chain links TRBV19 to TRBJ1-5; D gene uncertain. CDR1 and CDR2 (germline): LNHDA, SQIVND (reference sequence). The CDR3 has 13 amino acids. V was trimmed by 5 bases and J by 0 bases, leaving 5 bases between them.